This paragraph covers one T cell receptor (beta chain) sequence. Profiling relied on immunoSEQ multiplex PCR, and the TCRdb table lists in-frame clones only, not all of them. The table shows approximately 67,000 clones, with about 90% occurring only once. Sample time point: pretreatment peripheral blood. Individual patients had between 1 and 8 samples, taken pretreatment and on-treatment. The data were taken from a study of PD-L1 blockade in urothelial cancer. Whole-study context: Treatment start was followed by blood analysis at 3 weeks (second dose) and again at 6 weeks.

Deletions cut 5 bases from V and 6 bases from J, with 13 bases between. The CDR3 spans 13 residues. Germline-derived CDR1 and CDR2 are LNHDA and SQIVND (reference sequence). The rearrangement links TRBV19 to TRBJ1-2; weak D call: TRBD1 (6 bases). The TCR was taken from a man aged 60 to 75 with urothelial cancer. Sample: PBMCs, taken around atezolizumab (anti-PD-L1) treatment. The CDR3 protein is CASSPKGGHGYTF. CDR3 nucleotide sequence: TGTGCCAGTAGTCCCAAGGGGGGGCATGGCTACACCTTC.